Listed here is a single TCR beta chain. As yet, its antigen is unknown. Both 60 Vbeta primers and 13 Jbeta primers went into the PCR. Only in-frame clones appear in the TCRdb table, and some are missing; sequencing was by immunoSEQ multiplex PCR. The sample totals 60,000 to 90,000 clones; its top ten clones hold approximately 5.3%. Germline CDR1 reads SNHLY; CDR2 reads FYNNEI. The CDR3 totals 15 residues. J lost 6 bases, V lost 6 bases, and 6 bases had no gene match. This entry is derived from a study of cytomegalovirus exposure and HLA in healthy donors. Study outcomes and limitations: Roughly uniform depth of sequencing across donors was assumed in presence/absence analyses.

This chain links TRBV2 with TRBJ1-5; the match to TRBD1 covers 12 bases. This TCR came from a woman in her thirties or forties in good health and CMV-seropositive. The sequenced material came from PBMCs. The CDR3 sequence is CASRPGQGAGQPQHF. The CDR3, as DNA: TGTGCCAGCAGGCCGGGACAGGGGGCTGGTCAGCCCCAGCATTTT.